This T cell receptor (beta chain) emerged from a study of blood T cell repertoires in COVID-19. Study background: PBMCs, B-cell-depleted T cells, or T cells provided the cDNA or gDNA that made up the material.

As originally analysed: Quantification of nucleated cells was approximated via reference gene primer amplification. Sequencing was performed with immunoSEQ multiplex PCR; in TCRdb, only in-frame clones are kept and a portion is missing. That table is the source of V, J and clone size, and D and trimming were worked out from the DNA. Among approximately 150,000 clones listed, around 80% were seen once. Germline V gene data show CDR1 as MNHEY and CDR2 as SVGEGT. V lost 6 bases and J lost 6; bases outside the gene matches: 14. CDR3 length: 17 amino acids. Self-reported history from a screening survey and questionnaire set each donor's cohort.

The receptor was derived from a man aged 40-49 years who had recovered from COVID-19. The V gene is TRBV6-2 or TRBV6-3, the J gene TRBJ2-2; 9 nucleotides match TRBD2. Sequencing was carried out using PBMCs or T cells enriched from blood (not recorded which). The CDR3 DNA reads as TGTGCCAGCAGCCCCTGGGCGTTAGCGGGGGTGTCCGGGGAGCTGTTTTTT. Its protein product is CASSPWALAGVSGELFF.